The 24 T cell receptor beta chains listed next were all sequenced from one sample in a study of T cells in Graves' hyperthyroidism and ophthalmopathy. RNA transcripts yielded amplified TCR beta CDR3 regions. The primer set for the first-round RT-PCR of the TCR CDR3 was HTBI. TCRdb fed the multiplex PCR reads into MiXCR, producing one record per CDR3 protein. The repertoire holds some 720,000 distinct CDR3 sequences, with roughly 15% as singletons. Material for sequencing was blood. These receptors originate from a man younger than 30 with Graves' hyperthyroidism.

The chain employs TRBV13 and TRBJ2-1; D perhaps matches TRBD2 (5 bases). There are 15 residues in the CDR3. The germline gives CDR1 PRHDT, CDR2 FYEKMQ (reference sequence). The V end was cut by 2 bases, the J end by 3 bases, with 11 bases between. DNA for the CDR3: TGTGCCAGCAGCTTAAAAAAGCGGATCTACAATGAGCAGTTCTTC. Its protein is CASSLKKRIYNEQFF.

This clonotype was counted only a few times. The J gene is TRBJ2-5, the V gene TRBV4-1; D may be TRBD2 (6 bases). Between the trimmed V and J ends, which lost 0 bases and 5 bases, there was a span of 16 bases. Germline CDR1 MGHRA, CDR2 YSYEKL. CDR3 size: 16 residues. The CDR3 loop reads CASSQEGWDGGETQYF. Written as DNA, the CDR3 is TGCGCCAGCAGCCAAGAGGGGTGGGATGGAGGGGAGACCCAGTACTTC.

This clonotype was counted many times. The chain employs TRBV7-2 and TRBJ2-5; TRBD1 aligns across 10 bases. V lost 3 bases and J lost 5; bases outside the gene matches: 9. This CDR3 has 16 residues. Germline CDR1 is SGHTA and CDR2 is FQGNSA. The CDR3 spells CASSLSDRGLGETQYF. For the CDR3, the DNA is TGTGCCAGCAGCTTGTCTGACAGGGGGCTCGGGGAGACCCAGTACTTC.

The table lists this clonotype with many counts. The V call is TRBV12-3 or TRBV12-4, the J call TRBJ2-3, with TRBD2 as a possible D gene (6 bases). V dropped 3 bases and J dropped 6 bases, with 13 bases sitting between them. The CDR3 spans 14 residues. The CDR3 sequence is CASSLPPSGDTQYF. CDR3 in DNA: TGTGCCAGCAGTTTGCCCCCGAGCGGGGATACGCAGTATTTT.

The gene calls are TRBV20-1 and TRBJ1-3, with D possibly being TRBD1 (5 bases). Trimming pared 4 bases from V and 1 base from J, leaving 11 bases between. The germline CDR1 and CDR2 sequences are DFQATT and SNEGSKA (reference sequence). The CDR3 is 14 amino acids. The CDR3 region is CSAMDPGSGNTIYF. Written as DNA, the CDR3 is TGCAGTGCTATGGACCCAGGGTCTGGAAACACCATATATTTT.

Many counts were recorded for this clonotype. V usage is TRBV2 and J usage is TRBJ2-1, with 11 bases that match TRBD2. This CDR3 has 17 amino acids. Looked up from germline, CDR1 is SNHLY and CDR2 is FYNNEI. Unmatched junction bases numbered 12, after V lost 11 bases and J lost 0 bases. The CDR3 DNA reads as TGTGCCGGAACCGGGACTAGCGGAGTTCCCTCCTACAATGAGCAGTTCTTC. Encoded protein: CAGTGTSGVPSYNEQFF.

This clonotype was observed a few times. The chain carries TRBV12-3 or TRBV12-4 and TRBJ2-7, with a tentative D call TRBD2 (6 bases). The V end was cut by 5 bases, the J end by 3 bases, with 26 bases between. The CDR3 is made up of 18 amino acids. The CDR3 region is CASSPSRDLTLGIYEQYF. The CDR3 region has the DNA TGTGCCAGCAGTCCCTCGCGGGACTTGACCCTGGGGATCTACGAGCAGTACTTC.

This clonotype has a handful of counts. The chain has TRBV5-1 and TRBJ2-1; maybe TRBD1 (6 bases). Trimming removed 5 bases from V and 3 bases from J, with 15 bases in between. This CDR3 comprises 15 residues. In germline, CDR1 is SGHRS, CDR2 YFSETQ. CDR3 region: CASSPRDILYNEQFF. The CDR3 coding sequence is TGCGCCAGCAGTCCCCGGGACATCCTCTACAATGAGCAGTTCTTC.

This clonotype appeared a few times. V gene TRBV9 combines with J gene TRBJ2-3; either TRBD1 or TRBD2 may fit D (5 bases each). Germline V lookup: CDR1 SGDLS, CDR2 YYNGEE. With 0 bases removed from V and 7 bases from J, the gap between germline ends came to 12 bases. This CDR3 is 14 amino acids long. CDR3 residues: CASSVGIEGHTQYF. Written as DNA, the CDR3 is TGTGCCAGCAGCGTAGGGATAGAGGGACATACGCAGTATTTT.

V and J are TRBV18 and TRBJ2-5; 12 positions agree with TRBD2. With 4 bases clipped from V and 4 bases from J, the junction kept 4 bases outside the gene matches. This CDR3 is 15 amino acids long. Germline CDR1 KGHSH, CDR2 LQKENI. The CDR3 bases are TGTGCCAGCTCACGGACTAGCGGGATGGGAGAGACCCAGTACTTC. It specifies CASSRTSGMGETQYF. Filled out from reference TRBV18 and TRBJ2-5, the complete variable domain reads NAGVMQNPRHLVRRRGQEARLRCSPMKGHSHVYWYRQLPEEGLKFMVYLQKENIIDESGMPKERFSAEFPKEGPSILRIQQVVRGDSAAYFCASSRTSGMGETQYFGPGTRLLVL.

DNA of the CDR3: TGCGCCAGCAGCCCCGTCCATCCTAGTGGCCAGCCCCAGCATTTT. This translates into CASSPVHPSGQPQHF. V is TRBV4-1 and J is TRBJ1-5; D uncertain. The CDR3 loop spans 15 amino acids. The germline CDR1 and CDR2 sequences are MGHRA and YSYEKL. V lost 4 bases and J lost 7, with 17 bases in between.

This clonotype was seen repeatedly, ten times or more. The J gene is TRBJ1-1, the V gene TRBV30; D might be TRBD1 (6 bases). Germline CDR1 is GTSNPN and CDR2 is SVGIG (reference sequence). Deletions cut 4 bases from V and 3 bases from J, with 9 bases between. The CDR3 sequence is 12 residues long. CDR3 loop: CAWMGADTEAFF. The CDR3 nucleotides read TGTGCCTGGATGGGGGCCGACACTGAAGCTTTCTTT. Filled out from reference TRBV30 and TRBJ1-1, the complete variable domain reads SQTIHQWPATLVQPVGSPLSLECTVEGTSNPNLYWYRQAAGRGLQLLFYSVGIGQISSEVPQNLSASRPQDRQFILSSKKLLLSDSGFYLCAWMGADTEAFFGQGTRLTVV.

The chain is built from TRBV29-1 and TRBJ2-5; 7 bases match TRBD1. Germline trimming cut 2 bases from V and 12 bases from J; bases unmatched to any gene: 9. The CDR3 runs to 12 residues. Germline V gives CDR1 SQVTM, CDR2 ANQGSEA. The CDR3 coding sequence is TGCAGCGTTGAATCAACGGGGACAGTGGAGTACTTC. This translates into CSVESTGTVEYF. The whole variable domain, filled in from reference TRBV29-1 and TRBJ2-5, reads SAVISQKPSRDICQRGTSLTIQCQVDSQVTMMFWYRQQPGQSLTLIATANQGSEATYESGFVIDKFPISRPNLTFSTLTVSNMSPEDSSIYLCSVESTGTVEYFGPGTRLLVL.

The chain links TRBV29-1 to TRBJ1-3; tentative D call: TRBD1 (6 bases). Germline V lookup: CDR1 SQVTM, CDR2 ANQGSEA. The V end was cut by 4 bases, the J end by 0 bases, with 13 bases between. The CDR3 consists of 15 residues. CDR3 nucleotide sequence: TGCAGCGTTGCTACAGGGTACTACTCTGGAAACACCATATATTTT. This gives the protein CSVATGYYSGNTIYF.

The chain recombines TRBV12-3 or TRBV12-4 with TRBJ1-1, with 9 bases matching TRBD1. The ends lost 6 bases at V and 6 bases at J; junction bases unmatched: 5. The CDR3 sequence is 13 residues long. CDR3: CASRGQGKSEAFF. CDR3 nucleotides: TGTGCCAGCAGGGGACAGGGAAAGTCTGAAGCTTTCTTT.

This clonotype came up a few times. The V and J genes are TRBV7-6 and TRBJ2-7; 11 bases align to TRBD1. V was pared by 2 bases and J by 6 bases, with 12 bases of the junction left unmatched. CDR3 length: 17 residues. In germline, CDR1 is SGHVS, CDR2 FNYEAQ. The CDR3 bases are TGTGCCAGCAGCTTATTAGAAGGGACAGGGGGGTCGGGCGAGCAGTACTTC. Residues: CASSLLEGTGGSGEQYF.

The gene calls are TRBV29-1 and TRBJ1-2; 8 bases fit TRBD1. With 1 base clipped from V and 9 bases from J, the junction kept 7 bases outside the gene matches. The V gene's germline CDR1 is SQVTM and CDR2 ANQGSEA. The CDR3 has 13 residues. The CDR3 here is CSVEVARTGSYTF. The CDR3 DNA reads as TGCAGCGTTGAAGTAGCAAGGACAGGGAGCTACACCTTC.

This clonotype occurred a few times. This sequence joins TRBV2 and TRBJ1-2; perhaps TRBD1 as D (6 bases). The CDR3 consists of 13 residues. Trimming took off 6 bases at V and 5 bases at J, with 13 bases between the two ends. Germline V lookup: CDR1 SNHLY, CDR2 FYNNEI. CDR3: CASRGGTLYGYTF. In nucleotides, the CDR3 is TGTGCCAGCAGGGGTGGGACACTTTATGGCTACACCTTC. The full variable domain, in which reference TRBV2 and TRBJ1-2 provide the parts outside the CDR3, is EPEVTQTPSHQVTQMGQEVILRCVPISNHLYFYWYRQILGQKVEFLVSFYNNEISEKSEIFDDQFSVERPDGSNFTLKIRSTKLEDSAMYFCASRGGTLYGYTFGSGTRLTVV.

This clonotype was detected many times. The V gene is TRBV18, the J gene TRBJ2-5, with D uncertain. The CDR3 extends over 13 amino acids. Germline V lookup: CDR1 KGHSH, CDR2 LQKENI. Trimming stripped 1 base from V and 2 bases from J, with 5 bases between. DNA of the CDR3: TGTGCCAGCTCACCACGGGTGCAAGAGACCCAGTACTTC. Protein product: CASSPRVQETQYF.

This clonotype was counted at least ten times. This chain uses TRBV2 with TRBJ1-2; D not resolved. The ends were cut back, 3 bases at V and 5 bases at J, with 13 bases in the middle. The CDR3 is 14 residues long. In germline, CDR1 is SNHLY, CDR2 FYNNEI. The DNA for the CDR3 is TGTGCCAGCAGTGACGGAAGATTCCTATATGGCTACACCTTC. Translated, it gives CASSDGRFLYGYTF.

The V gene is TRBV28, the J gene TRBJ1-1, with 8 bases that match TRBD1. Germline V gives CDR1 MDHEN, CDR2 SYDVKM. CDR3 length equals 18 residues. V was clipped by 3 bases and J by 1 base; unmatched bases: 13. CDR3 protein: CASSFPKRAGGGNTEAFF. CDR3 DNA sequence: TGTGCCAGCAGTTTCCCCAAGCGGGCAGGGGGCGGGAACACTGAAGCTTTCTTT.

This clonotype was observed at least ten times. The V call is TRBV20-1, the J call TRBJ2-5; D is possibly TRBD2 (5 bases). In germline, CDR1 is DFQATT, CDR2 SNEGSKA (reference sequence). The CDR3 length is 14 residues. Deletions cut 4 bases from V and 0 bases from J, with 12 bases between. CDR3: CSAKSAEYQETQYF. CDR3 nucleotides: TGCAGTGCTAAATCAGCGGAATACCAAGAGACCCAGTACTTC.

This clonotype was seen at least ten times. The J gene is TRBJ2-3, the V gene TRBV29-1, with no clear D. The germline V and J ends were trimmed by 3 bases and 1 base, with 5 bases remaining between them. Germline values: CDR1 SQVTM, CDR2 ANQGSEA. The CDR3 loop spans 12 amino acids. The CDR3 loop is CSVERRTDTQYF. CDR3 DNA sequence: TGCAGCGTTGAGCGACGCACAGATACGCAGTATTTT.

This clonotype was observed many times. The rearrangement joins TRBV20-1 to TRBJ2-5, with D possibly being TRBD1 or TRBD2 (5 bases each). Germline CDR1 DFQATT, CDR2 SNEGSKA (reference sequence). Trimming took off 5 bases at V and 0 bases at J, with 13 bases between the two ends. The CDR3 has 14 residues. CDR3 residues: CSASPGTHQETQYF. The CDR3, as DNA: TGCAGTGCTTCACCCGGGACCCACCAAGAGACCCAGTACTTC.